These 21 T cell receptor beta chains were sequenced from one sample in a study of T cells after yellow fever vaccination. In TCRdb, the 5' RACE reads were re-called with MiXCR into one record per CDR3 protein. Of approximately 300,000 distinct CDR3 sequences listed, 6.8% are singletons. The sample consisted of PBMCs, taken roughly 47 days after the first yellow fever vaccination. Receptors were obtained from a man aged 18-30 years who received the YFV17D yellow fever vaccine.

This clonotype occurred once. A much larger clone lies one base from this, so it may be a read error. The V and J genes are TRBV20-1 and TRBJ1-4; 7 bases map to TRBD1. Germline V lookup: CDR1 DFQATT, CDR2 SNEGSKA (reference sequence). The CDR3 is 15 residues long. The CDR3 nucleotides are TGCGGTGCTAGAGCGATACAGGGGTTGGGTGAAAAACTGTTTTTT. This gives the protein CGARAIQGLGEKLFF.

This clonotype was picked up a small number of times. The V gene is TRBV29-1, the J gene TRBJ1-5; no firm D call. The CDR3 consists of 13 residues. Germline values: CDR1 SQVTM, CDR2 ANQGSEA. V was pared by 4 bases and J by 2 bases, with 9 bases between. CDR3 coding DNA: TGCAGCGTTGCACGAGGTGGCAATCAGCCCCAGCATTTT. Translated: CSVARGGNQPQHF. Combining the CDR3 with reference TRBV29-1 and TRBJ1-5 gives the whole variable domain SAVISQKPSRDICQRGTSLTIQCQVDSQVTMMFWYRQQPGQSLTLIATANQGSEATYESGFVIDKFPISRPNLTFSTLTVSNMSPEDSSIYLCSVARGGNQPQHFGDGTRLSIL.

The chain links TRBV12-3 or TRBV12-4 to TRBJ2-1; 8 bases are a match to TRBD2. Losses at the gene ends were 1 base for V and 7 bases for J; bases not matched to a gene: 6. The CDR3 is 15 residues long. The CDR3 here is CASSLGVSGVNEQFF. The DNA of the CDR3 is TGTGCCAGCAGTTTAGGAGTTAGCGGGGTAAATGAGCAGTTCTTC.

The chain combines TRBV6-1 with TRBJ1-2; 8 positions match TRBD1. This CDR3 is 14 amino acids long. Germline V gene data show CDR1 as MNHNS and CDR2 as SASEGT. With 6 bases clipped from V and 4 bases from J, the junction kept 7 bases outside the gene matches. The CDR3 nucleotides read TGTGCCAGCAGCTCGGGACAGGCGTCCTATGGCTACACCTTC. Translation: CASSSGQASYGYTF.

This clonotype was found a few times. This chain uses TRBV20-1 with TRBJ1-2; 7 bases align to TRBD1. V lost 0 bases to trimming and J lost 6 bases; unmatched junction nucleotides: 10. The germline V gene has CDR1 DFQATT and CDR2 SNEGSKA (reference sequence). This CDR3 is 15 amino acids long. This CDR3 is CSAREPGQILNGYTF. The CDR3, as DNA: TGCAGTGCTAGAGAACCGGGACAGATCCTAAATGGCTACACCTTC.

This clonotype has only a few counts. The chain's CDR3 is CSAPTSGEDEQFF. Here the CDR3 DNA reads TGCAGTGCTCCGACTAGCGGGGAGGATGAGCAGTTCTTC. This sequence joins TRBV20-1 and TRBJ2-1; 11 nucleotides line up with TRBD2. V trimming: 5 bases; J trimming: 8 bases; junction bases outside the gene matches: 5. CDR1 is DFQATT, CDR2 SNEGSKA, per germline (reference sequence). The CDR3 consists of 13 residues.

This clonotype was counted many times. The rearrangement uses TRBV20-1 and TRBJ2-7; 7 bases fit TRBD1. From germline, CDR1 is DFQATT and CDR2 SNEGSKA (reference sequence). The CDR3 totals 12 residues. After removal of 5 bases from V and 5 bases from J, the junction contained 6 bases not matched to a gene. The CDR3 coding sequence is TGCAGTGCTCGAACTGACAGGGACGAGCAGTACGTC. Translating it yields CSARTDRDEQYV.

Only a few counts were recorded for this clonotype. DNA for the CDR3: TGTGCCCCATGGTTTGGGACAGGGGGCCCCTACAATGAGCAGTTCTTC. This encodes CAPWFGTGGPYNEQFF. This chain connects TRBV30 to TRBJ2-1, with TRBD1 matching 12 bases. Germline assignment: CDR1 GTSNPN and CDR2 SVGIG (reference sequence). This CDR3 has 16 residues. With V trimmed by 8 bases and J by 2 bases, 10 bases remained unmatched.

This clonotype was seen only a few times. The chain joins TRBV10-3 to TRBJ2-1; possibly TRBD2 for D (7 bases). Germline CDR1 is ENHRY and CDR2 is SYGVKD. CDR3 length equals 12 residues. V was clipped by 6 bases and J by 8 bases, with 11 bases between them. The CDR3 bases are TGTGCCATCAGCCGGGGGGCCCATGAGCAGTTCTTC. This encodes CAISRGAHEQFF.

This clonotype has at least ten counts. The genes are TRBV28 and TRBJ1-5, with D perhaps matching TRBD1 (5 bases). CDR3 size: 15 residues. CDR1 and CDR2 (germline): MDHEN, SYDVKM. V shed 5 bases and J shed 4 bases, with 15 bases lying between them. The DNA of the CDR3 is TGTGCCAGCAGTGAAAGGTCTTGGGGGAATCAGCCCCAGCATTTT. This codes for CASSERSWGNQPQHF.

This clonotype has just a few counts. The chain carries TRBV5-1 and TRBJ2-1; 11 bases align to TRBD1. After removal of 4 bases from V and 6 bases from J, the junction contained 6 bases not matched to a gene. This CDR3 is 15 amino acids long. Germline assignment: CDR1 SGHRS and CDR2 YFSETQ. CDR3 DNA: TGCGCCAGCAGCCCCGGAGGGACAGGGGGCAATGAGCAGTTCTTC. The encoded protein is CASSPGGTGGNEQFF.

This clonotype occurred a few times. The J gene is TRBJ1-2, the V gene TRBV7-6; TRBD1 aligns across 9 bases. There are 17 residues in the CDR3. From germline, CDR1 is SGHVS and CDR2 FNYEAQ. Trimming took 1 base from V and 8 from J; bases not matched to a gene: 14. CDR3 amino acids: CASSLEAGTGKSGGYTF. The CDR3 DNA sequence: TGTGCCAGCAGCTTAGAGGCCGGGACAGGGAAGTCTGGCGGCTACACCTTC.

There are many counts of this clonotype. V usage is TRBV29-1 and J usage is TRBJ2-2; D may be TRBD1 (5 bases). Deletions cut 2 bases from V and 5 bases from J, with 12 bases between. The CDR3 extends over 14 amino acids. Germline CDR1 reads SQVTM; CDR2 reads ANQGSEA. CDR3 region: CSVESGFLTGELFF. The DNA of the CDR3 is TGCAGCGTTGAATCAGGGTTCCTAACCGGGGAGCTGTTTTTT.

The rearrangement joins TRBV12-3 or TRBV12-4 to TRBJ2-3, with D possibly TRBD2 on 5 matching bases. The germline V and J ends were trimmed by 6 bases and 0 bases, with 19 bases remaining between them. There are 17 residues in the CDR3. CDR3 DNA sequence: TGTGCCAGCAGCCCCGCCTTTGGACTTCCTAGCACAGATACGCAGTATTTT. Its protein is CASSPAFGLPSTDTQYF.

The chain couples TRBV5-5 to TRBJ2-6, with D tentatively TRBD2 (6 bases). Trimming shortened V by 0 bases and J by 4 bases, and 17 bases separated the two germline ends. Germline CDR1 SGHKS, CDR2 YYEKEE (reference sequence). The CDR3 has 18 residues. The CDR3 is CASSLGTSPRLGANVLTF. CDR3 bases: TGTGCCAGCAGCTTGGGCACTAGCCCTCGCCTCGGGGCCAACGTCCTGACTTTC. Supplemented by reference TRBV5-5 and TRBJ2-6, the full variable domain reads DAGVTQSPTHLIKTRGQQVTLRCSPISGHKSVSWYQQVLGQGPQFIFQYYEKEERGRGNFPDRFSARQFPNYSSELNVNALLLGDSALYLCASSLGTSPRLGANVLTFGAGSRLTVL.

The DNA of the CDR3 is TGTGCCAGCAGTTTAGCGCGGAGGGGCGTCTTCCCAGCTAACTATGGCTACACCTTC. Its protein product is CASSLARRGVFPANYGYTF. The chain has TRBV12-3 or TRBV12-4 and TRBJ1-2; possible D gene TRBD1, 5 bases. The CDR3 extends over 19 amino acids. V lost 0 bases to trimming and J lost 0 bases, with 20 bases between them.

The rearrangement uses TRBV10-2 and TRBJ2-5, with 9 bases aligning to TRBD2. This CDR3 has 15 residues. CDR1 is WSHSY and CDR2 is SAAADI in the germline V gene. With V trimmed by 11 bases and J by 0 bases, 10 bases remained unmatched. The CDR3 here is CAATAAGGNQETQYF. The CDR3, as DNA: TGCGCCGCCACGGCAGCGGGGGGCAACCAAGAGACCCAGTACTTC.

This clonotype was observed a few times. The rearrangement joins TRBV7-9 to TRBJ2-7; D is uncertain. Germline V CDR1 and CDR2: SEHNR, FQNEAQ (reference sequence). Trimming took off 4 bases at V and 5 bases at J, with 12 bases between the two ends. CDR3 length: 13 residues. CDR3 residues: CASSWGGEDEQYF. The CDR3 DNA sequence: TGTGCCAGCAGCTGGGGTGGTGAGGACGAGCAGTACTTC. The variable domain in full, with the rest retrieved from reference TRBV7-9 and TRBJ2-7, is DTGVSQNPRHKITKRGQNVTFRCDPISEHNRLYWYRQTLGQGPEFLTYFQNEAQLEKSRLLSDRFSAERPKGSFSTLEIQRTEQGDSAMYLCASSWGGEDEQYFGPGTRLTVT.

In its sample, this clonotype was seen many times. The genes are TRBV7-9 and TRBJ2-7; no firm D call. CDR1 SEHNR and CDR2 FQNEAQ come from the germline V gene (reference sequence). The CDR3 has 14 amino acids. The V end lost 3 bases, the J end lost 2 bases, and 11 bases lay between the germline ends. CDR3 protein: CASSFGGQTYEQYV. CDR3 bases: TGTGCCAGCAGCTTCGGTGGGCAGACCTACGAGCAGTACGTC.

This chain links TRBV6-5 with TRBJ1-2; D may be TRBD1 (6 bases). CDR1 is MNHEY, CDR2 SVGAGI, per germline. The CDR3 has 14 amino acids. The V and J ends lost 2 bases and 7 bases respectively, with 14 bases between them. As DNA, the CDR3 is TGTGCCAGCAGTTACGGGGGGGCTACTGGTGGCTACACCTTC. Its protein is CASSYGGATGGYTF.

This clonotype occurred a few times. CDR3 in amino acids: CASSQDNNEQFF. CDR3 DNA sequence: TGCGCCAGCAGCCAAGATAACAATGAGCAGTTCTTC. J is TRBJ2-1 and V is TRBV4-1; D not resolved. The V end lost 0 bases, the J end lost 5 bases, and 2 bases lay between the germline ends. Germline CDR1 MGHRA, CDR2 YSYEKL. The CDR3 has 12 residues.